The 20 T cell receptor beta chains reported below all come from one sample, sequenced in a study of T cell responses to AZD1222 COVID-19 vaccine. Method: immunoSEQ multiplex PCR; TCRdb's copy keeps in-frame clones and lacks some. Of 150,000 to 200,000 clones listed, almost 95% were seen once; the top ten hold approximately 9.6%. The sample here was peripheral blood, taken on day 0 of AZD1222 vaccination. Receptors were obtained from an adult in good health.

This clone has only one observation. V gene TRBV7-9 combines with J gene TRBJ2-1; TRBD1 matches at 7 bases. Looked up from germline, CDR1 is SEHNR and CDR2 is FQNEAQ (reference sequence). V was clipped by 11 bases and J by 0 bases; unmatched bases: 16. The CDR3 has 17 residues. This CDR3 reads CAGSGQTRLSSYNEQFF. The CDR3 nucleotides are TGTGCCGGTTCGGGACAGACCAGATTGAGCTCCTACAATGAGCAGTTCTTC. The full variable domain, rest sourced from reference TRBV7-9 and TRBJ2-1, is DTGVSQNPRHKITKRGQNVTFRCDPISEHNRLYWYRQTLGQGPEFLTYFQNEAQLEKSRLLSDRFSAERPKGSFSTLEIQRTEQGDSAMYLCAGSGQTRLSSYNEQFFGPGTRLTVL.

This chain uses TRBV6-4 with TRBJ1-2; 10 nucleotides agree with TRBD1. V lost 5 bases to trimming and J lost 4 bases; unmatched junction nucleotides: 7. The CDR3 consists of 15 residues. The V gene's germline CDR1 is MRHNA and CDR2 SNTAGT. The CDR3, as DNA: TGTGCCAGCAGTTCGCGACAGGGGGCTTTCTATGGCTACACCTTC. Its protein is CASSSRQGAFYGYTF.

The chain combines TRBV6-5 with TRBJ2-2; D perhaps matches TRBD1 (5 bases). The length of the CDR3 is 15 residues. Trimming shortened V by 5 bases and J by 2 bases, and 12 bases separated the two germline ends. The germline V gene has CDR1 MNHEY and CDR2 SVGAGI. CDR3 in DNA: TGTGCCAGCAGTCCCGCGACAGCTAACACCGGGGAGCTGTTTTTT. Residues: CASSPATANTGELFF.

This clone was detected once. The chain is built from TRBV27 and TRBJ1-1; 8 bases align to TRBD1. Germline V CDR1 and CDR2: MNHEY, SMNVEV (reference sequence). The J segment lost 3 bases and the V segment lost 3 bases, leaving 3 bases of the junction unmatched. The CDR3 is 14 amino acids. The CDR3 bases are TGTGCCAGCAGTTTCCAGGGGGCCTACACTGAAGCTTTCTTT. Encoded protein: CASSFQGAYTEAFF.

The V call is TRBV13, the J call TRBJ1-3; TRBD1 might be the D (5 bases). The length of the CDR3 is 14 residues. The V end lost 5 bases, the J end lost 2 bases, and 10 bases lay between the germline ends. In germline, CDR1 is PRHDT, CDR2 FYEKMQ (reference sequence). The CDR3 DNA reads TGTGCCAGCAGCCCACGCAGGGCTGGAAACACCATATATTTT. As protein: CASSPRRAGNTIYF.

The chain combines TRBV6-1 with TRBJ1-5; TRBD1 might be the D (6 bases). Germline CDR1 reads MNHNS; CDR2 reads SASEGT. The CDR3 is 14 amino acids. V shed 2 bases and J shed 6 bases, with 11 bases lying between them. In DNA, the CDR3 is TGTGCCAGCAGTGAAACAGGGTTGGTTCAGCCCCAGCATTTT. This translates into CASSETGLVQPQHF.

The genes are TRBV15 and TRBJ1-1; TRBD1 matches 8 bases. V lost 3 bases to trimming and J lost 5 bases; unmatched junction nucleotides: 2. The CDR3 extends over 13 amino acids. Germline CDR1 and CDR2: LNHNV and YYDKDF (reference sequence). CDR3 loop: CATSRTGVTEAFF. The CDR3 DNA reads TGTGCCACCAGCAGGACAGGGGTAACTGAAGCTTTCTTT. Together with reference TRBV15 and TRBJ1-1, the CDR3 gives the full variable domain: DAMVIQNPRYQVTQFGKPVTLSCSQTLNHNVMYWYQQKSSQAPKLLFHYYDKDFNNEADTPDNFQSRRPNTSFCFLDIRSPGLGDTAMYLCATSRTGVTEAFFGQGTRLTVV.

V usage is TRBV7-9 and J usage is TRBJ2-2; a possible D gene is TRBD2 (6 bases). The CDR3 covers 18 residues. Trimming cost V 1 base and J 5 bases, with 20 bases left between them. The germline V gene has CDR1 SEHNR and CDR2 FQNEAQ (reference sequence). The CDR3 DNA reads TGTGCCAGCAGCTTAGAACTAAGACTCCCCCGGGGGACCGGGGAGCTGTTTTTT. Protein sequence: CASSLELRLPRGTGELFF. Based on the CDR3 plus reference TRBV7-9 and TRBJ2-2, the full variable domain is DTGVSQNPRHKITKRGQNVTFRCDPISEHNRLYWYRQTLGQGPEFLTYFQNEAQLEKSRLLSDRFSAERPKGSFSTLEIQRTEQGDSAMYLCASSLELRLPRGTGELFFGEGSRLTVL.

The chain couples TRBV28 to TRBJ2-7; 7 bases agree with TRBD2. The CDR3 contains 15 residues. V was pared by 6 bases and J by 0 bases, with 8 bases of the junction left unmatched. The germline CDR1 and CDR2 sequences are MDHEN and SYDVKM. CDR3 nucleotides: TGTGCCAGCAGCCGCGCCGGGGGGAGCTCCTACGAGCAGTACTTC. Translated: CASSRAGGSSYEQYF. The full variable domain, completed using reference TRBV28 and TRBJ2-7, is DVKVTQSSRYLVKRTGEKVFLECVQDMDHENMFWYRQDPGLGLRLIYFSYDVKMKEKGDIPEGYSVSREKKERFSLILESASTNQTSMYLCASSRAGGSSYEQYFGPGTRLTVT.

V and J are TRBV6-4 and TRBJ2-1; 9 bases map to TRBD2. V shed 0 bases, J shed 4 bases, and the junction held 4 bases outside the gene matches. CDR3 length: 16 residues. CDR1 and CDR2 (germline): MRHNA, SNTAGT. The CDR3, as DNA: TGTGCCAGCAGTGACTCGGCTAGCGGGGATTACAATGAGCAGTTCTTC. Residues: CASSDSASGDYNEQFF.

The CDR3 DNA is TGTGCCAGCAGTGGAGGACCTTTGGGTCAGCCCCAGCATTTT. Protein sequence: CASSGGPLGQPQHF. J is TRBJ1-5 and V is TRBV2; no reliable D call. V gave up 4 bases and J gave up 6 bases, with 13 bases separating them. CDR1 is SNHLY, CDR2 FYNNEI, per germline. CDR3 length equals 14 residues. The full variable domain, completed using reference TRBV2 and TRBJ1-5, is EPEVTQTPSHQVTQMGQEVILRCVPISNHLYFYWYRQILGQKVEFLVSFYNNEISEKSEIFDDQFSVERPDGSNFTLKIRSTKLEDSAMYFCASSGGPLGQPQHFGDGTRLSIL.

The chain joins TRBV4-3 to TRBJ2-7, with D perhaps being TRBD1 or TRBD2 (5 bases each). Germline lookup yields CDR1 LGHNA and CDR2 YSLEER. The CDR3 covers 13 residues. The germline V and J ends were trimmed by 1 base and 7 bases, with 11 bases remaining between them. The CDR3 loop reads CASSQGLAGEQYF. CDR3 nucleotide sequence: TGCGCCAGCAGCCAAGGGCTAGCAGGGGAGCAGTACTTC.

The CDR3 DNA is TGTGCCAGCAGCCAAGACAGGGTTAATGGCTACACCTTC. Protein product: CASSQDRVNGYTF. The genes are TRBV27 and TRBJ1-2; 7 bases map to TRBD1. The CDR3 length is 13 residues. Germline loops: CDR1 MNHEY, CDR2 SMNVEV (reference sequence). Trimming at V came to 6 bases and at J to 6 bases, leaving 7 bases not matched to a gene.

The chain recombines TRBV11-2 with TRBJ1-6; D not certain. Germline V gene sequence: CDR1 SGHAT, CDR2 FQNNGV. Between the trimmed V and J ends, which lost 3 bases and 9 bases, there was a span of 18 bases. The CDR3 totals 16 residues. The CDR3 DNA sequence: TGTGCCAGCAGCTTTTTGCGTGGGAACCCAAGTTCACCCCTCCACTTT. It is translated as CASSFLRGNPSSPLHF.

V usage is TRBV4-3 and J usage is TRBJ2-3, with D hard to call. Germline V gene data show CDR1 as LGHNA and CDR2 as YSLEER. CDR3 size: 17 residues. Trimming cost V 0 bases and J 3 bases, with 16 bases left between them. The CDR3 is CASSQEPGQPQTDTQYF. CDR3 in DNA: TGCGCCAGCAGCCAAGAGCCTGGGCAGCCCCAGACAGATACGCAGTATTTT.

The chain uses TRBV6-5 and TRBJ2-7; D perhaps matches TRBD1 (6 bases). The CDR3 has 14 residues. Deletions cut 6 bases from V and 2 bases from J, with 14 bases between. Germline lookup yields CDR1 MNHEY and CDR2 SVGAGI. CDR3 nucleotides: TGTGCCAGCAGAGACACACAGGGAACCTACGAGCAGTACTTC. Residues: CASRDTQGTYEQYF.

The V call is TRBV7-2, the J call TRBJ2-7, with D perhaps matching TRBD2 (5 bases). Germline V lookup: CDR1 SGHTA, CDR2 FQGNSA. Deletions cut 1 base from V and 6 bases from J, with 16 bases between. CDR3 length equals 15 residues. The CDR3, as DNA: TGTGCCAGCAGCTTAGACCGGGCCGACACTAGCGAGCAGTACTTC. Translation gives CASSLDRADTSEQYF.

A single count supports this clone. This rearrangement joins TRBV5-4 to TRBJ2-3, with TRBD2 identical over 9 bases. The V gene end was trimmed by 1 base and the J gene end by 5 bases; junction bases not matched to a gene: 8. The CDR3 totals 16 residues. Germline V gene sequence: CDR1 SGHNT, CDR2 YYREEE (reference sequence). Written as DNA, the CDR3 is TGTGCCAGCAGCTTGAGGCGGGAGGGCCCCATAGATACGCAGTATTTT. This gives the protein CASSLRREGPIDTQYF.

Written as DNA, the CDR3 is TGCGCCAGCAGTTGGGGGACTAGCCTGAGCTCCTACAATGAGCAGTTCTTC. As protein: CASSWGTSLSSYNEQFF. The rearrangement links TRBV5-1 to TRBJ2-1; 9 nucleotides align to TRBD2. Germline CDR1 reads SGHRS; CDR2 reads YFSETQ. The CDR3 covers 17 residues. Unmatched junction bases numbered 9, after V lost 5 bases and J lost 0 bases. The full variable domain, completed using reference TRBV5-1 and TRBJ2-1, is KAGVTQTPRYLIKTRGQQVTLSCSPISGHRSVSWYQQTPGQGLQFLFEYFSETQRNKGNFPGRFSGRQFSNSRSEMNVSTLELGDSALYLCASSWGTSLSSYNEQFFGPGTRLTVL.

The CDR3 spells CASSIESGVADTQYF. The CDR3 region has the DNA TGTGCCAGTAGTATAGAATCGGGAGTGGCAGATACGCAGTATTTT. The gene calls are TRBV19 and TRBJ2-3, with D perhaps TRBD2 (6 bases). Trimming removed 0 bases at V and 4 bases at J, with 11 bases between. Germline V gene sequence: CDR1 LNHDA, CDR2 SQIVND (reference sequence). The CDR3 is 15 amino acids.